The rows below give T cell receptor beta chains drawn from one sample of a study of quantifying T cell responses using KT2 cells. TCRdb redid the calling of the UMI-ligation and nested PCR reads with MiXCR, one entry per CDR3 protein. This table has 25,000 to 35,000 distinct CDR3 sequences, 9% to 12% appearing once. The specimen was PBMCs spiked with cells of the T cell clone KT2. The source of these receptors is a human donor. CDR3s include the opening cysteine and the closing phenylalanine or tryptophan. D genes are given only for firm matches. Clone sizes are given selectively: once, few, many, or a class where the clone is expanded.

TGTGCCACCAGCAGAGGGGGGGGCAGCTCCGGGACCCAGTACTTC,CATSRGGGSSGTQYF,TRBJ2-5,NA,TRBV15,NA
TGTGCTAGCAGTGGACTAGCGGGAGGTGTTACCGGGGAGCTGTTTTTT,CASSGLAGGVTGELFF,TRBJ2-2,NA,TRBV7-7,TRBD2
TGTGCCAGCAGCCCCGGCCTAGCCATAAGCACAGATACGCAGTATTTT,CASSPGLAISTDTQYF,TRBJ2-3,many,TRBV14,NA
TGTGCCAGCAGCTTAGCAGTTGACTCCTACAATGAGCAGTTCTTC,CASSLAVDSYNEQFF,TRBJ2-1,medium-sized,TRBV11-2,NA
TGTGCCAGCAGCTTAGCGGGGCTACTAGCGGGAGAGACCCAGTACTTC,CASSLAGLLAGETQYF,TRBJ2-5,NA,TRBV7-9,TRBD2
TGTGCCAGCAGTACTCCCCGGCAAGGCGCCCCGACGGCTTTCTTT,CASSTPRQGAPTAFF,TRBJ1-1,many,TRBV27,NA
TGCAGTGCTCTCCTAGCTACCGAGCAGTACTTC,CSALLATEQYF,TRBJ2-7,many,TRBV20-1,NA
TGTGCCAGCAGCCAGGCTAGCGGTGGAGGGGAGACAGATACGCAGTATTTT,CASSQASGGGETDTQYF,TRBJ2-3,NA,TRBV4-2,TRBD2
TGTGCCAGCAGTTTTAACAGAGTCTACAATGAGCAGTTCTTC,CASSFNRVYNEQFF,TRBJ2-1,NA,TRBV12-3/TRBV12-4,NA
TGCGCCAGCAGCTCCACTAGAGGTTCCTCCTACGAGCAGTACTTC,CASSSTRGSSYEQYF,TRBJ2-7,NA,TRBV5-1,NA
TGCGCCAGCAGCTTGTCAGGGTACCAGCCCCAGCATTTT,CASSLSGYQPQHF,TRBJ1-5,few,TRBV5-1,NA
TGTGCCTGGAGGCCCGGTGTCTACAATGAGCAGTTCTTC,CAWRPGVYNEQFF,TRBJ2-1,few,TRBV30,NA
TGTGCCAGCAGCTTAGTGGGGAAGGTGGACATTCAGTACTTC,CASSLVGKVDIQYF,TRBJ2-4,few,TRBV7-8,NA
TGTGCCAGCAGCCCGTTGACAGGGGTGGACACTGAAGCTTTCTTT,CASSPLTGVDTEAFF,TRBJ1-1,NA,TRBV6-5,TRBD1
TGTGCCAGCAGCTTGAACTACTTATCCACAGATACGCAGTATTTT,CASSLNYLSTDTQYF,TRBJ2-3,NA,TRBV7-2,NA
TGTGCCAGCAGCCCAGAGGGGGGGACGGCCTACTACGAGCAGTACTTC,CASSPEGGTAYYEQYF,TRBJ2-7,NA,TRBV7-9,NA
TGTGCCAGCAGCCAGGACGGATCACTTGGCTACACCTTC,CASSQDGSLGYTF,TRBJ1-2,NA,TRBV12-3/TRBV12-4,NA
TGTGCCAGCAGCTTAGACAGACAGGGAGTAAGGCAGTTCTTC,CASSLDRQGVRQFF,TRBJ2-1,NA,TRBV11-3,TRBD1
TGTGCCAGCAGCATTAGCGGGAGTGGCGGCGAGCAGTACTTC,CASSISGSGGEQYF,TRBJ2-7,many,TRBV9,TRBD2
TGTGCCAGCAGTTCCGGAGGGGTTGGCAGGGACTATGGCTACACCTTC,CASSSGGVGRDYGYTF,TRBJ1-2,NA,TRBV12-3/TRBV12-4,NA
TGCGCCAGCAGCTTGGGAGGCGCAGAACAAGAGACCCAGTACTTC,CASSLGGAEQETQYF,TRBJ2-5,once,TRBV5-1,NA
TGTGCCACCAGGGTTTCGACTAATGAAAAACTGTTTTTT,CATRVSTNEKLFF,TRBJ1-4,NA,TRBV2,NA
TGTGCCAGCAGTTACCTCGAGGTGCAAGCTTTCTTT,CASSYLEVQAFF,TRBJ1-1,NA,TRBV6-6,NA
TGTGCCAGCAGTCCAAGGAGGGGGAACACCGGGGAGCTGTTTTTT,CASSPRRGNTGELFF,TRBJ2-2,NA,TRBV25-1,NA
TGTGCCAGCAGCTTGACCGCGGGGGAACAAGAGACCCAGTACTTC,CASSLTAGEQETQYF,TRBJ2-5,NA,TRBV5-4,TRBD2
TGTGCCACCAGTGATTTGCCCCCCAGGGACGAGCAGTACTTC,CATSDLPPRDEQYF,TRBJ2-7,many,TRBV24-1,NA
TGTGCCAGCAGCCGATACGAGACAGGTCTAAACTATGGCTACACCTTC,CASSRYETGLNYGYTF,TRBJ1-2,many,TRBV3-1,NA
TGTGCCAGCAGCCCTAGAGCGGGAGGTAAATACAATGAGCAGTTCTTC,CASSPRAGGKYNEQFF,TRBJ2-1,few,TRBV11-3,TRBD2
TGTGCCACCAGTGATTTGTCAGACCGGAATGAGCAGTTCTTC,CATSDLSDRNEQFF,TRBJ2-1,few,TRBV24-1,NA
TGCGCCAGCAGCCGTCTTCCTACACAGGGAGGGTCTAATGAAAAACTGTTTTTT,CASSRLPTQGGSNEKLFF,TRBJ1-4,few,TRBV5-1,NA
TGTGCCAGCAGTTTTCTAGCGGGGGACCAAGAGACCCAGTACTTC,CASSFLAGDQETQYF,TRBJ2-5,many,TRBV6-4,TRBD2
TGTGCCAGCAGCTCAGGATACTCTGGGGCCAACGTCCTGACTTTC,CASSSGYSGANVLTF,TRBJ2-6,few,TRBV27,NA
TGCAGCGTGCTGGAGGGGGTGCTAAACATTCAGTACTTC,CSVLEGVLNIQYF,TRBJ2-4,many,TRBV29-1,NA
TGTGCCAGCAGCTTAGTTAAGGGCGGGGAGCAGTACTTC,CASSLVKGGEQYF,TRBJ2-7,medium-sized,TRBV11-2,NA
TGTGCCACCAGCTCTGGGGGTTCGTCCTACGAGCAGTACTTC,CATSSGGSSYEQYF,TRBJ2-7,many,TRBV15,NA
TGTGCCAGCAGCTTAGAGGTCCTGTTCGAGCAGTACTTC,CASSLEVLFEQYF,TRBJ2-7,few,TRBV11-2,NA
TGTGCCAGCAGCTTAGAACTACGTAGCAATCAGCCCCAGCATTTT,CASSLELRSNQPQHF,TRBJ1-5,many,TRBV7-8,NA
TGTGCCATCAGTGAGCAGGGCTCCGCCGGCGAGCAGTACTTC,CAISEQGSAGEQYF,TRBJ2-7,few,TRBV10-3,NA
TGTGCCAGCAACACGGAGTCGGCAGGAGTTTCCGGGGAGCTGTTTTTT,CASNTESAGVSGELFF,TRBJ2-2,many,TRBV6-2/TRBV6-3,NA
TGCAGTGCGGGGAAAACAGGGGAAAAACTGTTTTTT,CSAGKTGEKLFF,TRBJ1-4,many,TRBV20-1,NA
TGCAGTGCCACAGCTAGAGGTCTGGGCACAGATACGCAGTATTTT,CSATARGLGTDTQYF,TRBJ2-3,many,TRBV20-1,NA
TGTGCCAGCAAGGCGGGAGGAGCCTACAATGAGCAGTTCTTC,CASKAGGAYNEQFF,TRBJ2-1,few,TRBV2,TRBD2